This is a list of T cell receptor beta chains from one sample in a study of a mutant IDH1 vaccine in newly diagnosed glioma. Assay: immunoSEQ multiplex PCR; the TCRdb copy retains only in-frame clones and omits some. The sample lists some 15,000 clones, around 89% occurring once. The sample consisted of PBMCs, taken from a glioma patient treated with radiotherapy, temozolomide or both. These receptor sequences come from a woman in her thirties or forties with glioma. Some clones in this sample may be carry-over from other donors' samples. The CDR3 runs from the conserved cysteine through the conserved F or W. The order of the fields is J gene, D gene, V gene, clone size, CDR3 protein, CDR3 DNA. D genes are given only for firm matches. Only some rows state a clone size, as once, few, many or a class for expanded clones.

TRBJ2-5	.	TRBV5-1	.	CASQTGFQETQYF	TGCGCCAGTCAAACAGGGTTCCAAGAGACCCAGTACTTC
TRBJ2-2	TRBD2	TRBV7-6	.	CASSLGAGGPGTGELFF	TGTGCCAGCAGCCTGGGAGCGGGAGGGCCGGGAACCGGGGAGCTGTTTTTT
TRBJ2-7	.	TRBV19	.	CASSIEQAGYEQYF	TGTGCCAGTAGTATAGAACAGGCAGGCTACGAGCAGTACTTC
TRBJ1-2	TRBD1	TRBV27	.	CASSSPGQGAFGYTF	TGTGCCAGCAGTTCCCCGGGACAGGGGGCTTTTGGCTACACCTTC
TRBJ1-1	TRBD1	TRBV6-4	.	CASTPGGFGEAFF	TGTGCCAGCACCCCAGGGGGGTTCGGGGAAGCTTTCTTT
TRBJ2-3	TRBD1	TRBV12-5	.	CASGLVRDRDGADTQYF	TGTGCTAGTGGTTTGGTACGGGACAGGGACGGGGCAGATACGCAGTATTTT
TRBJ2-5	.	TRBV5-6	.	CASSLQMETQYF	TGTGCCAGCAGCCTGCAGATGGAGACCCAGTACTTC
TRBJ2-3	.	TRBV7-9	.	CASSYLSSSTDTQYF	TGTGCCAGCTCCTATCTCTCTTCTAGCACAGATACGCAGTATTTT
TRBJ2-1	TRBD2	TRBV5-1	.	CASSSRGSGGADYNEQFF	TGCGCCAGCAGCTCCCGAGGGAGCGGGGGGGCTGACTACAATGAGCAGTTCTTC
TRBJ2-7	.	TRBV7-2	.	CASSLITGGLYEQYF	TGTGCCAGCAGCTTAATTACGGGGGGCTTATACGAGCAGTACTTC
TRBJ2-5	.	TRBV7-3	once	CASSSTLSGFYQETQYF	TGTGCCAGCAGCTCTACCCTAAGCGGGTTTTACCAAGAGACCCAGTACTTC
TRBJ1-1	TRBD1	TRBV6-6	.	CASSSRQGWLSEAFF	TGTGCCAGCAGTTCACGACAGGGCTGGTTGTCTGAAGCTTTCTTT
TRBJ2-4	.	TRBV18	.	CASSPRLDTNIQYF	TGTGCCAGCTCACCACGTCTAGATACGAACATTCAGTACTTC
TRBJ2-1	TRBD2	TRBV5-1	.	CASSDRTSGGLNEQFF	TGCGCCAGCAGCGATCGGACTAGCGGTGGACTCAATGAGCAGTTCTTC